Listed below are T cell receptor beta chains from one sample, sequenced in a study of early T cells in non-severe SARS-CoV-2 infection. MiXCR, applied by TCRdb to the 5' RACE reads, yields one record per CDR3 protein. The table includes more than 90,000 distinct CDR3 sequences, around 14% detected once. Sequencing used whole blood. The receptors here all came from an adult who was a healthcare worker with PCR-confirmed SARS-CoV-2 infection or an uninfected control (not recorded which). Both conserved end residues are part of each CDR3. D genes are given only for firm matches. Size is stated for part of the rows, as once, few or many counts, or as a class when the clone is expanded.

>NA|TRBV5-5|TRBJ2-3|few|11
TGTGCCAGCAGCTTGGAAGATACGCAGTATTTT
CASSLEDTQYF
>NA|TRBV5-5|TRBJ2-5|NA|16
TGTGCCAGCAGCTTAGAAGGGCCCGCCGTCCAAGAGACCCAGTACTTC
CASSLEGPAVQETQYF
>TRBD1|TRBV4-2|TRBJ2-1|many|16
TGTGCCAGCAGCGTCACCCGGACGGACAGGGGCCATGAGCAGTTCTTC
CASSVTRTDRGHEQFF
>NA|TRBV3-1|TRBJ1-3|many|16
TGTGCCAGCAGCCAAGGCGACACAGGGATTGGAAACACCATATATTTT
CASSQGDTGIGNTIYF
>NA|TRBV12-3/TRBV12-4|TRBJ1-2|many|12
TGTGCCAGCAGTAAACAGGGAGTCGGCTACACCTTC
CASSKQGVGYTF
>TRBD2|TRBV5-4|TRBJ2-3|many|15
TGTGCCAGCAGCCAGATCCTAGGCGGGGGAGATACGCAGTATTTT
CASSQILGGGDTQYF
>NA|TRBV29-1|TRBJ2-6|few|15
TGCAGCGCCTTCGGGGGAGACTCTGGGGCCAACGTCCTGACTTTC
CSAFGGDSGANVLTF
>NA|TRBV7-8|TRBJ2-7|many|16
TGTGCCAGCAGCGACCTCGGCAGGACCCTATCCTACGAGCAGTACTTC
CASSDLGRTLSYEQYF
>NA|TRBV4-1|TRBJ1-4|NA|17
TGCGCCAGCAGCAACCAATCCCTTTCAGCAACTAATGAAAAACTGTTTTTT
CASSNQSLSATNEKLFF
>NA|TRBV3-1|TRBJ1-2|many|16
TGTGCCAGCAGCGGGCCGAGCCTTTCGACTAACTATGGCTACACCTTC
CASSGPSLSTNYGYTF
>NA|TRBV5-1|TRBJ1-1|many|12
TGCGCCAGCAGCTTGAGGGACACTGAAGCTTTCTTT
CASSLRDTEAFF
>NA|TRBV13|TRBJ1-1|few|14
TGTGCCAGCAGCTTACGGCCCGGGAACACTGAAGCTTTCTTT
CASSLRPGNTEAFF
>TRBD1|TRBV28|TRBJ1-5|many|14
TGTGCCAGCGGCCGACAGGGAAGCAGCCAGCCCCAGCATTTT
CASGRQGSSQPQHF
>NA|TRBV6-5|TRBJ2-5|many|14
TGTGCCAGCAGTAGCAGGCCGTACCAAGAGACCCAGTACTTC
CASSSRPYQETQYF
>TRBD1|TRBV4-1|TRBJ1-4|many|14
TGCGCCAGCAGCTCGGACAGGGTGAGGGAAAAACTGTTTTTT
CASSSDRVREKLFF
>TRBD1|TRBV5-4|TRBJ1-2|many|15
TGTGCCAGCAGCTCCGGACAGGGAAGGACTTATGGCTACACCTTC
CASSSGQGRTYGYTF
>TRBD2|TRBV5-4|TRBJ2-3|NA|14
TGTGCCAGCAGCTTCGGACTAGCCTCAGATACGCAGTATTTT
CASSFGLASDTQYF
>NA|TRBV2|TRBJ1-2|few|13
TGTGCCAGCAGGGCGAGACAGACCTATGGCTACACCTTC
CASRARQTYGYTF
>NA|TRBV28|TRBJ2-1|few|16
TGTGCCAGCAGTTTAGTAGTAGGCGGGACTTACAATGAGCAGTTCTTC
CASSLVVGGTYNEQFF
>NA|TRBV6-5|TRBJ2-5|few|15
TGTGCCACCGGGGGCGAGGCAGTGTCGGGGGGGACCCAGTACTTC
CATGGEAVSGGTQYF
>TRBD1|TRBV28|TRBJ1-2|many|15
TGTGCCAGCAGGTTTGGGACAGGGGGCGGCTATGGCTACACCTTC
CASRFGTGGGYGYTF
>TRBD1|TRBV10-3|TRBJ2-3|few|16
TGTGCCATCAGTGAGTCCCAGGGACAGGGGGCCAATACGCAGTATTTT
CAISESQGQGANTQYF
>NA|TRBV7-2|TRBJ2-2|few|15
TGTGCCAGCAGCTTAGCGCTTACCGCCAACGGGGAGCTGTTTTTT
CASSLALTANGELFF
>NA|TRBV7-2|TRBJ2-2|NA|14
TGTGCCAGCAGCCCCCGGGGGCCGACCGGGGAGCTGTTTTTT
CASSPRGPTGELFF
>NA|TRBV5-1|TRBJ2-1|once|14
TGCGCCAGCAGCCCGGACGCGGTCCCTGGGGAGCAGTTCTTC
CASSPDAVPGEQFF
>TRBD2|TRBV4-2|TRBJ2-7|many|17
TGTGCCAGCAGCAGGGGACTAGCGGGGGGAGGATTCTACGAGCAGTACTTC
CASSRGLAGGGFYEQYF
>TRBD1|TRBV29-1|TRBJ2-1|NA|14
TGCAGCGTTGGGAACAGGGGAAAACACAATGAGCAGTTCTTC
CSVGNRGKHNEQFF
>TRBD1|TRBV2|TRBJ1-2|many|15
TGTGCCAGCAGACGAGCTACAGGGGTGGGCTATGGCTACACCTTC
CASRRATGVGYGYTF
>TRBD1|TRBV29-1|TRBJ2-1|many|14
TGCAGCGCCCCGCGGGCAGGGGGCTCGGGTGAGCAGTTCTTC
CSAPRAGGSGEQFF
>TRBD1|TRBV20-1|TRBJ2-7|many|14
TGCAGTGCTAGCATCCCCAGGGGGTCTTACGAGCAGTACTTC
CSASIPRGSYEQYF
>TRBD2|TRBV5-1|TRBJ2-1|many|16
TGCGCCAGCAGCGTCGGGACTAGCTTCAGCCGGGGTGAGCAGTTCTTC
CASSVGTSFSRGEQFF
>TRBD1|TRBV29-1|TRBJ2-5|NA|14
TGCAGCGTAAACAGGGGACCGACCCAAGAGACCCAGTACTTC
CSVNRGPTQETQYF
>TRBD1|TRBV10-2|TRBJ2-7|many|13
TGCGCCAGCAGCGAGACAGGGGGCGGCGAGCAGTACTTC
CASSETGGGEQYF
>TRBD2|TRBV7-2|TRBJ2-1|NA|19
TGTGCCAACAGCGATAGAATCGGGACTAGCGGGTCCTACTACAATGAGCAGTTCTTC
CANSDRIGTSGSYYNEQFF
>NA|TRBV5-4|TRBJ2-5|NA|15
TGTGCCAGCAGCGGCGGATCGGACCTCCAAGAGACCCAGTACTTC
CASSGGSDLQETQYF
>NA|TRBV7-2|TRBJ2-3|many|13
TGTGCCAGCAGCTTAGGGGACAAAAATACGCAGTATTTT
CASSLGDKNTQYF
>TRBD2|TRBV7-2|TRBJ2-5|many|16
TGTGCCAGCAGCTTCTCTAGCGGGGGGGTCCAAGAGACCCAGTACTTC
CASSFSSGGVQETQYF
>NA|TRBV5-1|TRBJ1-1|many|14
TGCGCCAGCAGCTTGGGCTTGGTCAGGGCTGAAGCTTTCTTT
CASSLGLVRAEAFF
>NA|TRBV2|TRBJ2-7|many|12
TGTGCCGGGGGGAAGACAGTGTACGAGCAGTACTTC
CAGGKTVYEQYF
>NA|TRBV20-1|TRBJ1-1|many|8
TGCAGAAGTGACGAAGCTTTCTTT
CRSDEAFF
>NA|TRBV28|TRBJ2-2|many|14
TGTGCCAGCAGTCTCCGGGCACCCACCGGGGAGCTGTTTTTT
CASSLRAPTGELFF
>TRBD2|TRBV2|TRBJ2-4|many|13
TGTGCCTCGACCCCACGGGGGGAAAACATTCAGTACTTC
CASTPRGENIQYF
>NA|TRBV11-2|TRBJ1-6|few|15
TGTGCCAGCAGCCAAGACAGCCTGCCCAATTCACCCCTCCACTTT
CASSQDSLPNSPLHF
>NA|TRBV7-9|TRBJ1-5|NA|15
TGTGCCAGCAGCCGAGGTTCAGGGGGCAATCAGCCCCAGCATTTT
CASSRGSGGNQPQHF
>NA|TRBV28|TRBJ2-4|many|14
TGTGCCAGCAGTTTGGTGGGGGGCTCTTACATTCAGTACTTC
CASSLVGGSYIQYF
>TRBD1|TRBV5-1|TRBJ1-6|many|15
TGCGCCAGCAGCTTGGGGCAGGGGGCCAATTCACCCCTCCACTTT
CASSLGQGANSPLHF
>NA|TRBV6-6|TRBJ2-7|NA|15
TGTGCCAGCAGTTACTCGACCCTTGGGGCCCTCGAGCAGTACTTC
CASSYSTLGALEQYF
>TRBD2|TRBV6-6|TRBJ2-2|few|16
TGTGCCAGCAGTTACAGAACGAGCGGGGGGACCGGGGAGCTGTTTTTT
CASSYRTSGGTGELFF
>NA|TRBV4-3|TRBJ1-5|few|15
TGCGCCAGCAGCCAAGATTCCCAGGGCAATCAGCCCCAGCATTTT
CASSQDSQGNQPQHF
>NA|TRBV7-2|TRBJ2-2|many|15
TGTGCCAGCAGCCAGGGACTTCTAAGAGACGGGGAGCTGTTTTTT
CASSQGLLRDGELFF
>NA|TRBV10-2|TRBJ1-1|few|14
TGCGCCAGCCTCGGGAGCCACATGAACACTGAAGCTTTCTTT
CASLGSHMNTEAFF
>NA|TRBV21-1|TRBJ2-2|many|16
NA
CASRKGGQRTPGSCFF